This T cell receptor (beta chain) was sequenced for a study of T cells in Graves' hyperthyroidism and ophthalmopathy. Overall study findings and caveats: Blood samples included most of the expanded thyroid clonotypes exceeding 0.001.

This clonotype was seen repeatedly, ten times or more. Its target is unknown. The TCR beta CDR3 regions underwent amplification using RNA transcripts as the source. Researchers ran a first-round RT-PCR on the TCR CDR3 using the HTBI primer set. MiXCR was run by TCRdb on the multiplex PCR reads, yielding one entry per CDR3 protein. This sample has 400,000 or so distinct CDR3 sequences, with over 12% found just once. From germline, CDR1 is SGHDN and CDR2 FVKESK. J gave up 4 bases and V 1 base, and 9 bases lay outside the gene matches. CDR3 length equals 17 residues. Sequencing input: blood. This TCR derives from a woman in her fifties or sixties with Graves' ophthalmopathy. This sequence joins TRBV14 and TRBJ2-5; 10 nucleotides line up with TRBD2. The CDR3 loop reads CASSQAKTSGFRETQYF. CDR3 DNA sequence: TGTGCCAGCAGCCAAGCTAAGACTAGCGGGTTCAGAGAGACCCAGTACTTC.